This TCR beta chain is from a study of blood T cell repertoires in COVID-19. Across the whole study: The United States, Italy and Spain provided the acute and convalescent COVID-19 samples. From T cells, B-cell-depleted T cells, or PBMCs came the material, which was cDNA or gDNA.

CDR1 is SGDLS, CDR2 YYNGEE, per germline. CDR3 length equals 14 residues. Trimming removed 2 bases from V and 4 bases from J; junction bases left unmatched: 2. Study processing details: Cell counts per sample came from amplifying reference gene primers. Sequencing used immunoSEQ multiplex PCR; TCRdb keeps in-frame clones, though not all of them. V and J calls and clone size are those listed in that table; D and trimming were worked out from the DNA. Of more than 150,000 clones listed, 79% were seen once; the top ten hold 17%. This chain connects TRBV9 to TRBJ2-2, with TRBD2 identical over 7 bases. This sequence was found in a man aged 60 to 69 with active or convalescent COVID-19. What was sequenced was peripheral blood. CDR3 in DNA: TGTGCCAGCAGCGTGCGGGAGTTCACCGGGGAGCTGTTTTTT. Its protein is CASSVREFTGELFF.